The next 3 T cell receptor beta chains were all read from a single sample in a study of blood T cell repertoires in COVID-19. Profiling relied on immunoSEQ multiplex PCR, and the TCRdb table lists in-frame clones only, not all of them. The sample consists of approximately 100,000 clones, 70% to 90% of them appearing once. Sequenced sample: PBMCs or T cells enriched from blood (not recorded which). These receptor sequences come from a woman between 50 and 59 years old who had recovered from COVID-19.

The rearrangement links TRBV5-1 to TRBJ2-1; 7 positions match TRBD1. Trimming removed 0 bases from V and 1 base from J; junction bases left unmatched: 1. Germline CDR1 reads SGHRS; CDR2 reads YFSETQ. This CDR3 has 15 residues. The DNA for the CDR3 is TGCGCCAGCAGCTTGGTGGACAGGTCCTACAATGAGCAGTTCTTC. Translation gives CASSLVDRSYNEQFF.

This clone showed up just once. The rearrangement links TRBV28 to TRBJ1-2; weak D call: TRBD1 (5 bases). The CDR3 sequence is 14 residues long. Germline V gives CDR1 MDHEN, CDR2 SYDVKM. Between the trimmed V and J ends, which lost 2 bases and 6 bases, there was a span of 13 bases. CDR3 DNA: TGTGCCAGCAGTTTAGAGGGGAGGGAGCATGGCTACACCTTC. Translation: CASSLEGREHGYTF.

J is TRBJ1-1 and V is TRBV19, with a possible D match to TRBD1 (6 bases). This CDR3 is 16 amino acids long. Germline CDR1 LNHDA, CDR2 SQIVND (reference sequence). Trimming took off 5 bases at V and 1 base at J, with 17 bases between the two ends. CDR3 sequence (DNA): TGTGCCAGTAGTGGGGGGGCGTCAGGGCAGAACACTGAAGCTTTCTTT. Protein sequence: CASSGGASGQNTEAFF.